This T cell receptor (beta chain) derives from a study of technical replicates of blood from a few donors (dated by TCRdb to 2015 to 2018). The CDR3 spans 17 residues, from the cysteine through the phenylalanine. Of the read, only the CDR3 DNA is kept; its 51 bases are in frame from base 1. V is cut back by 3 bases and J by 2 bases, with 14 bases in the junction unmatched. The germline V gene sets CDR1 to SGDLS and CDR2 to YYNGEE. To note about this clone: Its antigen is not yet known. Base qualities are not at hand, and no much larger clone is one base apart.

Library prep was done by the immunoSEQ multiplex PCR assay. TCRdb limited this immuneACCESS table to in-frame rearrangements with V and J called. A share of clones is missing; checked studies link under half to unresolved V genes, and the rest is unexplained. For this sample there are more than 65,000 clones; about 92% appear just once. The top ten constitute 0.41% of the sample. The chain was built from TRBV9 and TRBJ2-7; TRBD1 aligns with 7 central bases. This receptor was obtained from a human donor in good health. The material sequenced was T cells isolated from PBMCs. The CDR3 region reads CASSGGRTGQRPYEQYF. Read as DNA, the sequence is TGTGCCAGCAGCGGAGGCAGGACAGGCCAACGGCCCTACGAGCAGTACTTC.